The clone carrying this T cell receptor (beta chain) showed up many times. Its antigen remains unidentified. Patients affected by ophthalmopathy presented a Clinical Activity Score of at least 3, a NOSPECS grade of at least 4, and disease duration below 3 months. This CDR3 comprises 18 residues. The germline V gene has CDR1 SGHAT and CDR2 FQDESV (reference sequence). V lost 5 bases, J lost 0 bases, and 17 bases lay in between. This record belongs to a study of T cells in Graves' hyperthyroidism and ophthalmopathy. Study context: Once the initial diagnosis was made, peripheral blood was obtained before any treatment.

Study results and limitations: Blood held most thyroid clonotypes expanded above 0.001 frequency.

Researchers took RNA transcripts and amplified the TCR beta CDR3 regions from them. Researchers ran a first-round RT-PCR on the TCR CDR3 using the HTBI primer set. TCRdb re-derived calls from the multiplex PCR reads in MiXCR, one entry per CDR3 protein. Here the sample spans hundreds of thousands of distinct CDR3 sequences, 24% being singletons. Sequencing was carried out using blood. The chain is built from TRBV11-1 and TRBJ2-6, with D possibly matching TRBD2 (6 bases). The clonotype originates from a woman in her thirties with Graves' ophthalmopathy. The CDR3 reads CASSLPGLTASGANVLTF. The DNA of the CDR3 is TGTGCCAGCAGCCTACCGGGACTTACTGCCTCTGGGGCCAACGTCCTGACTTTC.